A selection of T cell receptor beta chains follows, all from one sample in a study of radiation and T cells in renal cell carcinoma. Sequenced by immunoSEQ multiplex PCR; TCRdb stores in-frame clones only, minus some. The table shows around 12,000 clones, with roughly 65% occurring only once. The sequencing here drew on tumor tissue, taken from a patient whose treatment was nephrectomy without radiotherapy. The receptors shown here come from a woman of 80 years or more with renal cell carcinoma. Both conserved end residues are part of each CDR3. A D gene is named only where the DNA matches it firmly. Only part of the rows carry a size: once, few, many, or a class if the clone is expanded.

v_gene	abundance	d_gene	j_gene	CDR3aa	CDR3nt
TRBV6-6	few	NA	TRBJ1-2	CASSYVGGGYTF	TGTGCCAGCAGTTACGTGGGAGGTGGCTACACCTTC
TRBV9	NA	NA	TRBJ2-2	CASSVDWGGTDTGELFF	TGTGCCAGCAGCGTAGATTGGGGGGGCACCGACACCGGGGAGCTGTTTTTT
TRBV11-2	few	TRBD1	TRBJ1-1	CASSLVGTGTEAFF	TGTGCCAGCAGCTTAGTTGGGACAGGCACCGAAGCTTTCTTT
TRBV29-1	NA	TRBD1	TRBJ2-5	CSVGGQVFQETQYF	TGCAGCGTTGGGGGACAGGTATTCCAAGAGACCCAGTACTTC
TRBV5-6	few	TRBD2	TRBJ2-3	CASSLAGGQGTDTQYF	TGTGCCAGCAGCTTAGCGGGGGGGCAGGGCACAGATACGCAGTATTTT
TRBV7-3	NA	NA	TRBJ2-3	CASSKGDLGTDTQYF	TGTGCCAGCAGCAAGGGGGACTTGGGCACAGATACGCAGTATTTT
TRBV7-9	few	NA	TRBJ2-5	CASSPTGYLETQYF	TGTGCCAGCAGCCCCACAGGGTACCTGGAGACCCAGTACTTC
TRBV5-1	NA	TRBD2	TRBJ2-1	CASSLEPETSGGRNEQFF	TGCGCCAGCAGCTTGGAGCCGGAGACTAGCGGGGGACGGAATGAGCAGTTCTTC
TRBV2	NA	NA	TRBJ2-7	CASLGGGGDYEQYF	TGTGCCAGCTTGGGGGGAGGAGGGGACTACGAGCAGTACTTC
TRBV19	NA	TRBD2	TRBJ2-2	CASSTGLAGAMTGELFF	TGTGCCAGTAGTACCGGACTAGCGGGGGCTATGACCGGGGAGCTGTTTTTT
TRBV7-8	NA	NA	TRBJ1-1	CASSLRVRAEAFF	TGTGCCAGCAGCCTTAGGGTCAGAGCCGAAGCTTTCTTT
TRBV7-2	NA	NA	TRBJ2-3	CASSLGDHTDTQYF	TGTGCCAGCAGCCTTGGGGACCATACAGATACGCAGTATTTT
TRBV7-2	once	NA	TRBJ1-2	CASSLRTPSRGYTF	TGTGCCAGCAGCTTACGGACCCCCAGTCGGGGCTACACCTTC
TRBV4-1	NA	NA	TRBJ2-7	CASSQEVSGTASYEQYF	TGCGCCAGCAGCCAAGAAGTCAGCGGGACAGCCTCCTACGAGCAGTACTTC
TRBV11-2	NA	NA	TRBJ2-6	CASSFSGANVLTF	TGTGCCAGCAGCTTCTCTGGGGCCAACGTCCTGACTTTC
TRBV28	NA	TRBD1	TRBJ1-2	CASSGGTGNYGYTF	TGTGCCAGCAGTGGTGGGACAGGGAACTATGGCTACACCTTC
TRBV18	NA	TRBD1	TRBJ1-1	CASSPKGGVRNTEAFF	TGTGCCAGCTCACCAAAAGGGGGCGTACGGAACACTGAAGCTTTCTTT
TRBV6-5	NA	TRBD1	TRBJ2-4	CASSYSGTGGSIQYF	TGTGCCAGCAGTTACTCAGGGACAGGGGGCTCCATTCAGTACTTC
TRBV6-1	NA	NA	TRBJ2-7	CASSAAEPLGDLYF	TGTGCCAGCAGCGCGGCGGAGCCATTGGGGGATCTGTACTTC
TRBV11-2	NA	NA	TRBJ2-5	CASSLVSAQETQYF	TGTGCCAGCAGCTTAGTTTCAGCGCAAGAGACCCAGTACTTC
TRBV11-2	NA	NA	TRBJ1-1	CASSSWDGEAFF	TGTGCCAGCAGCTCATGGGACGGCGAAGCTTTCTTT
TRBV7-2	NA	NA	TRBJ1-5	CASSLGGFSGQPQHF	TGTGCCAGCAGCTTAGGAGGGTTCTCGGGTCAGCCCCAGCATTTT
TRBV19	NA	NA	TRBJ1-4	CASSSPGRINEKLFF	TGTGCCAGTAGTTCACCGGGACGGATTAATGAAAAACTGTTTTTT
TRBV19	few	NA	TRBJ1-1	CASSTAGQYSLNTEAFF	TGTGCCAGTAGTACCGCGGGGCAATATTCCCTGAACACTGAAGCTTTCTTT
TRBV7-9	few	NA	TRBJ1-6	CASSFYNSPLHF	TGTGCCAGCAGTTTCTATAATTCACCCCTCCACTTT
TRBV5-4	NA	NA	TRBJ2-2	CASSPETGWELGELFF	TGTGCCAGCAGCCCCGAAACAGGGTGGGAGCTGGGGGAGCTGTTTTTT
TRBV2	NA	TRBD2	TRBJ2-5	CASSGLVLADGETQYF	TGTGCCAGCAGTGGCCTGGTCCTAGCGGACGGGGAGACCCAGTACTTC
TRBV7-9	medium-sized	NA	TRBJ2-7	CASSSPSTALYEQYF	TGTGCCAGCAGCTCCCCCTCGACGGCACTTTACGAGCAGTACTTC
TRBV27	NA	NA	TRBJ2-3	CASSGITSTDTQYF	TGTGCCAGCAGTGGTATAACTAGCACAGATACGCAGTATTTT
TRBV19	few	TRBD1	TRBJ2-5	CASSSRDRGKETQYF	TGTGCCAGTAGTAGCCGGGACAGGGGAAAGGAGACCCAGTACTTC
TRBV5-1	NA	TRBD1	TRBJ1-2	CASRHQGVGNYGYTF	TGCGCCAGCAGGCATCAGGGGGTCGGAAACTATGGCTACACCTTC
TRBV7-2	NA	TRBD1	TRBJ1-2	CASSLSQGDYGYTF	TGTGCCAGCAGCTTAAGCCAGGGGGACTATGGCTACACCTTC
TRBV7-8	NA	TRBD2	TRBJ2-7	CASSSGTSGSYEQYF	TGTGCCAGCAGCTCCGGGACTAGCGGATCTTACGAGCAGTACTTC
TRBV7-9	NA	TRBD1	TRBJ2-5	CASGTGGGKTQYF	TGTGCCAGCGGTACAGGGGGCGGAAAGACCCAGTACTTC
TRBV4-2	NA	NA	TRBJ2-5	CASSGRDTHQETQYF	TGTGCCAGCAGCGGCCGGGACACCCACCAAGAGACCCAGTACTTC
TRBV12-5	NA	NA	TRBJ2-2	CASGSPPGELFF	TGTGCTAGTGGTTCCCCCCCCGGGGAGCTGTTTTTT
TRBV2	medium-sized	NA	TRBJ1-1	CASASNTEAFF	TGTGCCAGCGCTTCGAACACTGAAGCTTTCTTT
TRBV6-6	NA	TRBD2	TRBJ2-5	CASSGLAGFQETQYF	TGTGCCAGCAGCGGACTAGCGGGGTTCCAAGAGACCCAGTACTTC
TRBV28	NA	TRBD1	TRBJ1-5	CASSTQGRGFNQPQHF	TGTGCCAGCAGTACACAGGGCAGGGGGTTCAATCAGCCCCAGCATTTT
TRBV19	NA	NA	TRBJ1-6	CASSICLTRANSPLHF	TGTGCCAGTAGTATCTGTCTTACGCGGGCCAATTCACCCCTCCACTTT
TRBV27	medium-sized	NA	TRBJ2-2	CASSPTSMMYTGELFF	TGTGCCAGCAGCCCCACTAGCATGATGTACACCGGGGAGCTGTTTTTT
TRBV7-9	NA	NA	TRBJ2-5	CASSLIGQGGETQYF	TGTGCCAGCAGCTTAATAGGGCAGGGCGGGGAGACCCAGTACTTC
TRBV5-1	NA	NA	TRBJ2-1	CASSLVGGSYNEQFF	TGCGCCAGCAGCTTGGTTGGGGGGTCTTACAATGAGCAGTTCTTC
TRBV7-3	NA	TRBD1	TRBJ1-1	CASSFTGGRTEAFF	TGTGCCAGCAGCTTCACAGGGGGCCGGACTGAAGCTTTCTTT
TRBV13	NA	TRBD1	TRBJ2-2	CATRQGSYTGELFF	TGTGCCACCAGACAGGGGTCATACACCGGGGAGCTGTTTTTT
TRBV5-1	NA	TRBD1	TRBJ1-5	CASSIWDRENQPQHF	TGCGCCAGCAGCATCTGGGACAGGGAAAATCAGCCCCAGCATTTT
TRBV2	few	NA	TRBJ1-5	CASSVEGNQPQHF	TGTGCCAGCAGTGTGGAGGGCAATCAGCCCCAGCATTTT
TRBV2	NA	NA	TRBJ2-3	CASRAGTLSTTDTQYF	TGTGCCAGCAGGGCCGGGACCCTCTCTACCACAGATACGCAGTATTTT
TRBV6-5	NA	NA	TRBJ1-4	CASYGTTNEKLFF	TGTGCCAGTTACGGGACAACTAATGAAAAACTGTTTTTT
TRBV7-9	NA	NA	TRBJ1-4	CASSFPSTTNEKLFF	TGTGCCAGCAGCTTCCCGTCTACAACTAATGAAAAACTGTTTTTT
TRBV2	NA	NA	TRBJ1-5	CASRHPQGYSNQPQHF	TGTGCCAGCAGACACCCGCAGGGATATAGCAATCAGCCCCAGCATTTT
TRBV7-9	NA	NA	TRBJ2-2	CASSLQGRANTGELFF	TGTGCCAGCAGCTTACAGGGCAGGGCGAACACCGGGGAGCTGTTTTTT
TRBV6-5	NA	NA	TRBJ2-7	CASSYSSRGVRDEQYF	TGTGCCAGCAGTTATTCTAGCCGAGGGGTGAGGGACGAGCAGTACTTC